This T cell receptor (beta chain) was recorded in a study of shared clonotypes between healthy human individuals. Looking at the study overall: Three plates were used per donor for CD4 naive, three for CD4 memory, two for CD8 naive and one for CD8 memory.

V shed 3 bases, J shed 4 bases, and the junction held 9 bases outside the gene matches. This CDR3 contains 15 residues. Germline lookup yields CDR1 LNHDA and CDR2 SQIVND (reference sequence). In the original workflow: Filtering differed, since immunoSEQ gave only junction sequences and no quality scores. Produced via immunoSEQ multiplex PCR; TCRdb's table is partial and in-frame only. Clone size and the V and J calls come from that table; the DNA yielded D and trimming. This sample carries some 1,600,000 clones, approximately 98% of them seen once, and the ten largest clones take 0.45%. The sample was naive CD4+ T cells sorted from blood. Described subset: CD45RA+ positively selected. The V and J genes are TRBV19 and TRBJ2-7; 7 nucleotides agree with TRBD2. The sequence derives from a young man in good health. CDR3 coding DNA: TGTGCCAGTAGTATCATCACGGGAGCGGGGTACGAGCAGTACTTC. It codes for CASSIITGAGYEQYF. Using reference TRBV19 and TRBJ2-7 for the parts outside the CDR3, the full variable domain is DGGITQSPKYLFRKEGQNVTLSCEQNLNHDAMYWYRQDPGQGLRLIYYSQIVNDFQKGDIAEGYSVSREKKESFPLTVTSAQKNPTAFYLCASSIITGAGYEQYFGPGTRLTVT.